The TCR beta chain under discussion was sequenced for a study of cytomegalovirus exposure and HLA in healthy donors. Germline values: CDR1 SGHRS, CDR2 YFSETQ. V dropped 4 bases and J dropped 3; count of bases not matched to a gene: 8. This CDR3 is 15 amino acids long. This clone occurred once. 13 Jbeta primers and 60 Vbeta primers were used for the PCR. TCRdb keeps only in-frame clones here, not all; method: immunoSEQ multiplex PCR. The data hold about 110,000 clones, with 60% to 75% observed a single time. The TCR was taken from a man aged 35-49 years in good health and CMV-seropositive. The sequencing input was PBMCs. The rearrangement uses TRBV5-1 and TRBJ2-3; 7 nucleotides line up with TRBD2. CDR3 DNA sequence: TGCGCCAGCAGCGCGGGAGAAATGGGAACAGATACGCAGTATTTT. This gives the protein CASSAGEMGTDTQYF.